These 26 T cell receptor beta chains share one sample of origin, sequenced in a study of regulatory T cells in long-lasting Graves disease. The authors built TCR beta libraries using iRepertoire HTBI primers and Arm-PCR of CDR3 regions. TCRdb ran MiXCR on the multiplex PCR reads and lists one entry per CDR3 protein. The sample has under 450,000 distinct CDR3 sequences, around 24% seen once. Time point meaning: persistent/refractory GD, antithyroid drugs over 5 years with positive TRAb. TCR sequences were obtained from RNA taken from PBMCs. This specimen consisted of peripheral blood mononuclear cells (PBMCs), obtained when the disease was refractory, from a patient treated with antithyroid drugs. The source of these receptors is a female donor with Graves disease.

This clonotype was observed at least ten times. V gene TRBV2 combines with J gene TRBJ1-4; D unclear. The CDR3 extends over 15 amino acids. The V gene's germline CDR1 is SNHLY and CDR2 FYNNEI. Trimming took off 4 bases at V and 6 bases at J, with 15 bases between the two ends. The CDR3 sequence is CASSVDGVGHEKLFF. CDR3 in DNA: TGTGCCAGCAGTGTCGATGGGGTTGGACATGAAAAACTGTTTTTT.

This sequence joins TRBV5-1 and TRBJ2-7, with D tentatively TRBD2 (6 bases). The CDR3 is made up of 14 amino acids. Trimming pared 1 base from V and 5 bases from J, leaving 13 bases between. Germline CDR1 reads SGHRS; CDR2 reads YFSETQ. CDR3 bases: TGCGCCAGCAGCTTGACGGGAGAATCCCACGAGCAGTACTTC. This translates into CASSLTGESHEQYF.

This clonotype appeared a single time. V usage is TRBV18 and J usage is TRBJ1-1, with D possibly being TRBD1 (5 bases). From germline, CDR1 is KGHSH and CDR2 LQKENI. The V gene lost 3 bases and the J gene lost 4 bases, with 12 bases spanning the gap. This CDR3 has 14 amino acids. CDR3 sequence (DNA): TGTGCCAGCTCACCTCCGACGGGGGTCACTGAAGCTTTCTTT. This gives the protein CASSPPTGVTEAFF. Using reference TRBV18 and TRBJ1-1 for the parts outside the CDR3, the full variable domain is NAGVMQNPRHLVRRRGQEARLRCSPMKGHSHVYWYRQLPEEGLKFMVYLQKENIIDESGMPKERFSAEFPKEGPSILRIQQVVRGDSAAYFCASSPPTGVTEAFFGQGTRLTVV.

This clonotype showed up just a few times. The V and J genes are TRBV7-9 and TRBJ2-5; D call uncertain. The CDR3 loop spans 16 amino acids. V lost 2 bases and J lost 2, with 15 bases in between. Germline loops: CDR1 SEHNR, CDR2 FQNEAQ (reference sequence). The CDR3 sequence is CASSLHRPLYQETQYF. Written as DNA, the CDR3 is TGTGCCAGCAGCTTACACCGCCCGCTGTATCAAGAGACCCAGTACTTC. Full variable domain (rest looked up from reference TRBV7-9 and TRBJ2-5): DTGVSQNPRHKITKRGQNVTFRCDPISEHNRLYWYRQTLGQGPEFLTYFQNEAQLEKSRLLSDRFSAERPKGSFSTLEIQRTEQGDSAMYLCASSLHRPLYQETQYFGPGTRLLVL.

The genes are TRBV5-1 and TRBJ1-1; no clear D gene. V was cut by 1 base and J by 4 bases, with 8 bases left in between. This CDR3 has 13 amino acids. CDR1 and CDR2 (germline): SGHRS, YFSETQ. The CDR3 is CASSLSELTEAFF. CDR3 coding DNA: TGCGCCAGCAGCTTGTCGGAGCTCACTGAAGCTTTCTTT.

This clonotype was recorded at least ten times. The V gene is TRBV2, the J gene TRBJ2-5, with D unresolved. Germline loops: CDR1 SNHLY, CDR2 FYNNEI. This CDR3 region has 12 residues. V was cut by 8 bases and J by 2 bases, with 9 bases left in between. CDR3 DNA sequence: TGTGCCAGCTCGATAGAGCAAGAGACCCAGTACTTC. It translates to CASSIEQETQYF.

The sample holds many counts of this clonotype. The chain joins TRBV14 to TRBJ2-5; D gene unclear. CDR1 is SGHDN and CDR2 is FVKESK in the germline V gene. V was shortened by 0 bases and J by 4 bases, with 6 bases between the two germline ends. There are 13 residues in the CDR3. The CDR3 spells CASSQDLRETQYF. CDR3 nucleotide sequence: TGTGCCAGCAGCCAAGATTTAAGAGAGACCCAGTACTTC.

The V call is TRBV10-3, the J call TRBJ2-7, with D possibly being TRBD1 (6 bases). The CDR3 has 13 residues. Germline assignment: CDR1 ENHRY and CDR2 SYGVKD. Trimming shortened V by 2 bases and J by 3 bases, and 8 bases separated the two germline ends. CDR3 in DNA: TGTGCCATCAGTGAGCGGGACAACTACGAGCAGTACTTC. Amino acid sequence: CAISERDNYEQYF.

This clonotype was observed a handful of times. This sequence joins TRBV5-1 and TRBJ1-4; D might be TRBD1 (6 bases). The ends were cut back, 5 bases at V and 8 bases at J, with 13 bases in the middle. This CDR3 region has 13 residues. Germline CDR1 and CDR2: SGHRS and YFSETQ. CDR3 sequence (DNA): TGCGCCAGCAGTAGGGGGAGTAGGGAAAAACTGTTTTTT. This codes for CASSRGSREKLFF.

This chain connects TRBV3-1 to TRBJ2-7; TRBD2 agrees at 14 bases. J was trimmed by 5 bases and V by 3 bases; bases with no gene match: 6. CDR3 size: 16 residues. From germline, CDR1 is LGHDT and CDR2 YNNKEL (reference sequence). This CDR3 is CASSQAGTSGSHEQYF. The CDR3 nucleotides are TGTGCCAGCAGCCAGGCCGGGACTAGCGGGAGCCACGAGCAGTACTTC.

The table lists this clonotype with many counts. The chain is built from TRBV10-1 and TRBJ2-5; TRBD2 matches at 14 bases. Germline CDR1 is WNHNN and CDR2 is SYGVQD (reference sequence). The CDR3 covers 17 residues. The CDR3 sequence is CAPGLAGGSIGQETQYF. CDR3 nucleotide sequence: TGCGCTCCCGGACTAGCGGGAGGTTCGATTGGGCAAGAGACCCAGTACTTC.

In its sample, this clonotype was seen a few times. The chain uses TRBV19 and TRBJ1-1; D is possibly TRBD1 (5 bases). Germline CDR1 and CDR2: LNHDA and SQIVND (reference sequence). There are 15 residues in the CDR3. Trimming stripped 3 bases from V and 1 base from J, with 12 bases between. The CDR3 here is CASSILGGRNTEAFF. The DNA for the CDR3 is TGTGCCAGTAGTATTCTGGGGGGACGGAACACTGAAGCTTTCTTT. The full variable domain, its missing parts supplied by reference TRBV19 and TRBJ1-1, is DGGITQSPKYLFRKEGQNVTLSCEQNLNHDAMYWYRQDPGQGLRLIYYSQIVNDFQKGDIAEGYSVSREKKESFPLTVTSAQKNPTAFYLCASSILGGRNTEAFFGQGTRLTVV.

This clonotype was counted between two and nine times. The chain joins TRBV5-1 to TRBJ1-4; D unresolved. The CDR3 has 13 amino acids. Between the trimmed V and J ends, which lost 4 bases and 8 bases, there was a span of 12 bases. In germline, CDR1 is SGHRS, CDR2 YFSETQ. Here the CDR3 reads CASSPGFTEKLFF. CDR3 nucleotides: TGCGCCAGCAGCCCCGGGTTCACGGAAAAACTGTTTTTT.

The chain joins TRBV5-1 to TRBJ2-7; 9 bases agree with TRBD2. V shed 4 bases and J 2 bases; nucleotides not matched to a gene: 13. CDR1 SGHRS and CDR2 YFSETQ come from the germline V gene. The CDR3 has 17 amino acids. The CDR3 loop is CASSRALASGVPYEQYF. CDR3 sequence (DNA): TGCGCCAGCAGCCGCGCCCTAGCTAGCGGGGTTCCCTACGAGCAGTACTTC.

The V and J genes are TRBV14 and TRBJ1-1; D is unresolved. Between the trimmed V and J ends, which lost 3 bases and 1 base, there was a span of 9 bases. The V gene's germline CDR1 is SGHDN and CDR2 FVKESK. The CDR3 has 14 amino acids. CDR3 loop: CASSQQVENTEAFF. CDR3 DNA: TGTGCCAGCAGCCAGCAGGTGGAGAACACTGAAGCTTTCTTT.

Only a few counts were recorded for this clonotype. The CDR3 sequence is CASSYQTEAYEQYF. For the CDR3, the DNA is TGTGCCAGCAGTTACCAGACGGAAGCCTACGAGCAGTACTTC. This chain uses TRBV6-5 with TRBJ2-7; D unresolved. CDR3 length: 14 residues. CDR1 MNHEY and CDR2 SVGAGI come from the germline V gene. Trimming removed 2 bases from V and 2 bases from J, with 10 bases in between.

Notes on this clonotype: A much larger clone lies one base from this, so it may be a read error. Since no conserved phenylalanine or tryptophan closes the CDR3, a read error is the likely cause. V gene TRBV6-5 combines with J gene TRBJ2-7; a weak D match, TRBD2 (7 bases). The CDR3 length is 14 residues. The V and J ends lost 4 bases and 3 bases respectively, with 13 bases between them. The germline V gene encodes CDR1 MNHEY and CDR2 SVGAGI. The CDR3 reads CASSSRGGVYEQYL. The CDR3 bases are TGTGCCAGCAGTTCCCGAGGGGGGGTCTACGAGCAGTACCTC.

The genes are TRBV30 and TRBJ1-5; D perhaps matches TRBD1 (6 bases). The CDR3 totals 15 residues. The ends were cut back, 0 bases at V and 7 bases at J, with 16 bases in the middle. The germline V gene encodes CDR1 GTSNPN and CDR2 SVGIG (reference sequence). CDR3 nucleotide sequence: TGTGCCTGGAGTGTAGTGGGACATGCCCAACAGCCCCAGCATTTT. Its translation: CAWSVVGHAQQPQHF.

This clonotype was counted only a few times. This rearrangement joins TRBV19 to TRBJ1-4; possibly TRBD1 for D (5 bases). Germline CDR1 is LNHDA and CDR2 is SQIVND (reference sequence). The CDR3 contains 12 residues. Trimming removed 7 bases from V and 12 bases from J, with 15 bases in between. The CDR3 protein is CASKRGPRELFF. For the CDR3, the DNA is TGTGCCAGTAAGAGGGGACCCAGGGAACTGTTTTTT.

This clonotype was seen many times. The gene calls are TRBV20-1 and TRBJ2-7, with D possibly matching TRBD2 (6 bases). The germline V and J ends were trimmed by 3 bases and 6 bases, with 15 bases remaining between them. CDR3 length: 13 residues. Per germline, CDR1 DFQATT and CDR2 SNEGSKA (reference sequence). The CDR3 is CSASDGRRGEQYF. The CDR3 nucleotides are TGCAGTGCTAGTGACGGGAGAAGGGGCGAGCAGTACTTC.

This clonotype was counted at least ten times. The chain employs TRBV12-3 or TRBV12-4 and TRBJ2-7; D possibly matches TRBD1 or TRBD2 (5 bases each). The CDR3 length is 13 residues. Between the trimmed V and J ends, which lost 6 bases and 2 bases, there was a span of 11 bases. CDR3 nucleotide sequence: TGTGCCAGCAGCTGGGACGGGACCTACGAGCAGTACTTC. Translating it yields CASSWDGTYEQYF.

The chain has TRBV5-1 and TRBJ2-5; possibly TRBD1 for D (6 bases). The length of the CDR3 is 13 residues. Trimming left V 5 bases short and J 2 bases short, with 10 bases between. Germline V gene data show CDR1 as SGHRS and CDR2 as YFSETQ. CDR3 amino acids: CASSMTGQETQYF. The CDR3 DNA is TGCGCCAGCAGTATGACAGGACAAGAGACCCAGTACTTC.

Regarding this clonotype: One end of the junction does not line up with germline, which may come from a read error. The rearrangement uses TRBV11-2 and TRBJ1-1, with 7 bases lining up with TRBD1. The CDR3 runs 14 residues. Germline CDR1 is SGHAT and CDR2 is FQNNGV. CDR3 sequence: CTSSAEGAFAQAFF. The DNA for the CDR3 is TGTACCAGCAGCGCAGAGGGGGCTTTCGCCCAAGCTTTCTTT.

This clonotype was picked up many times. CDR3 in amino acids: CASSLGARLSNYGYTF. The DNA of the CDR3 is TGTGCCAGCAGTTTAGGCGCCCGATTATCTAACTATGGCTACACCTTC. This sequence joins TRBV12-3 or TRBV12-4 and TRBJ1-2; D unresolved. V shed 1 base and J shed 0 bases, with 12 bases lying between them. The length of the CDR3 is 16 residues.

CDR3 nucleotides: TGCAGTGCTAGATCCGGGACAGGGGTCGGCTACACCTTC. This codes for CSARSGTGVGYTF. The J gene is TRBJ1-2, the V gene TRBV20-1, with 10 positions matching TRBD1. Germline V gene lookup returns CDR1 DFQATT and CDR2 SNEGSKA (reference sequence). The CDR3 totals 13 residues. The junction had 5 bases not matched to a gene; V was cut back by 2 bases and J by 8 bases.

The V gene is TRBV6-1, the J gene TRBJ1-6; weak D call: TRBD1 (6 bases). The CDR3 extends over 14 amino acids. Germline V gives CDR1 MNHNS, CDR2 SASEGT. V dropped 7 bases and J dropped 5 bases, with 12 bases sitting between them. In nucleotides, the CDR3 is TGTGCCAGCAAAAGGGGGGAGAATAATTCACCCCTCCACTTT. Its translation: CASKRGENNSPLHF.